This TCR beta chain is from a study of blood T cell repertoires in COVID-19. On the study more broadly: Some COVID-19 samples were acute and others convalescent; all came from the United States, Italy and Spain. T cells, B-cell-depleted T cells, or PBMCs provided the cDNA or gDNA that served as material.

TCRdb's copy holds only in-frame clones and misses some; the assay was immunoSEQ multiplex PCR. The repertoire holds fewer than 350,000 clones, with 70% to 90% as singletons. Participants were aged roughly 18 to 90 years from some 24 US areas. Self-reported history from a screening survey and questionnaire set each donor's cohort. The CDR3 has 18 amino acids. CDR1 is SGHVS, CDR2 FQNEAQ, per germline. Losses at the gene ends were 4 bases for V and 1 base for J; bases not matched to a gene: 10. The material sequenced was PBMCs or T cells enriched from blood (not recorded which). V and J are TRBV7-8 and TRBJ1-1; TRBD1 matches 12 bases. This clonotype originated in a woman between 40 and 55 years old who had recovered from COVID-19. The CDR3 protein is CASSSRDRGRRRNTEAFF. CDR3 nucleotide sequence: TGTGCCAGCAGCTCCCGGGACAGGGGGCGTAGGAGGAACACTGAAGCTTTCTTT.